Sequencing of this T cell receptor (beta chain) was carried out in a study of blood T cell repertoires in COVID-19. This clone was picked up a small number of times. CDR3 length equals 15 residues. Germline values: CDR1 LNHNV, CDR2 YYDKDF (reference sequence). J gave up 10 bases and V 2 bases, and 6 bases lay outside the gene matches. TCRdb's copy holds only in-frame clones and misses some; the assay was immunoSEQ multiplex PCR. Among around 110,000 clones listed, roughly four fifths were seen once. This TCR derives from a man between 65 and 85 years old with active or convalescent COVID-19. Specimen: peripheral blood. The chain couples TRBV15 to TRBJ2-1, with 12 positions matching TRBD2. The CDR3 nucleotides read TGTGCCACCAGCAGACGACTAGCGGGAGTTCCCGAGCAGTTCTTC. Amino acids: CATSRRLAGVPEQFF.